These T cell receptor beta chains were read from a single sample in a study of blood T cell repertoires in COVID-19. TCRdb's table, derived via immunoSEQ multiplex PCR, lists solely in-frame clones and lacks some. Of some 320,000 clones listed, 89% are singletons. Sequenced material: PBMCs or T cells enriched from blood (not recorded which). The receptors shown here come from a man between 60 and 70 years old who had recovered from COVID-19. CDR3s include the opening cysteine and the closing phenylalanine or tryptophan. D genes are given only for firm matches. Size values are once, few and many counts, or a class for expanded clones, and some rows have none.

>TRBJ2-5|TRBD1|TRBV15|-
TGTGCCACCAGCAGGACAGGGGTTGAGACCCAGTACTTC
CATSRTGVETQYF
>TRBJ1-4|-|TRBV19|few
TGTGCCAGTAGCCCGCGGCGGGAGAGGAATGAAAAACTGTTTTTT
CASSPRRERNEKLFF
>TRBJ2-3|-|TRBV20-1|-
TGCAGTGCTAGTTCGGTGCGCGGAGAGCCAGATACGCAGTATTTT
CSASSVRGEPDTQYF
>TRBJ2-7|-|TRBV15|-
TGTGCCACCAGCGGACCCTCGGGGGTTCGAGAGCAGTACTTC
CATSGPSGVREQYF
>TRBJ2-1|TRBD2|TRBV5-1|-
TGCGCCAGCAGCTTGGCCGGGAGCGGGAGGGCCCAGGAGCAGTTCTTC
CASSLAGSGRAQEQFF
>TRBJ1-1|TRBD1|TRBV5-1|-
TGCGCCAGCAGCTCAGACGGACAGGGGACTGAAGCTTTCTTT
CASSSDGQGTEAFF
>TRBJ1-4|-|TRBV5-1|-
TGCGCCAGCTCGGGGGGGAGTAGGAATGAAAAACTGTTTTTT
CASSGGSRNEKLFF
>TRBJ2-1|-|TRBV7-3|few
TGTGCCAGCAGCTTAATAGTGGGAGTTGGCTACAATGAGCAGTTCTTC
CASSLIVGVGYNEQFF
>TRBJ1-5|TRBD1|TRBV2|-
TGTGCCAGCAGACCCGGGACAGGGACAAATCAGCCCCAGCATTTT
CASRPGTGTNQPQHF
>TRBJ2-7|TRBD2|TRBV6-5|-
TGTGCCAGCAGGTGGTTAGCGGGAATGGAAGAGCAGTACTTC
CASRWLAGMEEQYF
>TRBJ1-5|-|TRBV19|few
TGTGCCAGTAGTCCCCGACAGAATCAGCCCCAGCATTTT
CASSPRQNQPQHF
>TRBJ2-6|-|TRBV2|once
TGTGCCAGCAGTGACGTTGGGGCCAACGTCCTGACTTTC
CASSDVGANVLTF
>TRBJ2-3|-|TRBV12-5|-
TGTGCTAGTGGTTTTTCAGGTACGGATACGCAGTATTTT
CASGFSGTDTQYF
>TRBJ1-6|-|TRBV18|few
TGTGCCAGCTCACCCCGGATAAATTCCCAGGGAGGCCTACTCTCACCCCTCCACTTT
CASSPRINSQGGLLSPLHF
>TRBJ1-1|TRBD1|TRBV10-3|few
TGTGCCATCAGTGAGGGAGGTGGGGACAGGGGTGAAGCTTTCTTT
CAISEGGGDRGEAFF
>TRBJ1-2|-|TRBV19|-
TGTGCCAGTAGGCAGGAATTGGTCTCTGGCTACACCTTC
CASRQELVSGYTF
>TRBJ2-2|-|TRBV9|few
TGTGCCAGCAGCCCTAAGGGGCGAACAAACACCGGGGAGCTGTTTTTT
CASSPKGRTNTGELFF
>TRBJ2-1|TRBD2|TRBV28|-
TGTGCCAGCAGCTACACTATTCCTAGCGGGAATATAAGGCAGTTCTTC
CASSYTIPSGNIRQFF
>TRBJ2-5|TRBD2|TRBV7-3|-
TGTGCCAGCAGCCAGGACCCGGGAGGAGAGACCCAGTACTTC
CASSQDPGGETQYF
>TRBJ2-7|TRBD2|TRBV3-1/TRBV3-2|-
TGTGCCAGCACCCAAGGGGTGGATGCGGGAGTTAACGAGCAGTACTTC
CASTQGVDAGVNEQYF
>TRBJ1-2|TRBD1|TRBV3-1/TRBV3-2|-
TGTGCCAGCAGCCGAGAACAGGGGGCGAACTATGGCTACACCTTC
CASSREQGANYGYTF
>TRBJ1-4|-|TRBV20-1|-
TGCAGTGCTAGTAGCGCAGTAACAACTAATGAAAAACTGTTTTTT
CSASSAVTTNEKLFF
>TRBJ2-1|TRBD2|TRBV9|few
TGTGCCAGCAGCGTAGAGGCGGGAGGGATAAATGAGCAGTTCTTC
CASSVEAGGINEQFF